These 6 T cell receptor beta chains share one sample of origin, sequenced in a study of lymphopenia after photon versus proton radiotherapy. TCRdb's copy holds only in-frame clones and misses some; the assay was immunoSEQ multiplex PCR. Here the sample spans approximately 160,000 clones, about 85% being singletons. Source: peripheral blood, taken from a patient treated with photon-based radiotherapy. These receptors all stem from a man aged 50 or older with gastric cancer.

The chain joins TRBV6-5 to TRBJ2-7, with 8 bases fitting TRBD1. This CDR3 spans 14 amino acids. The germline CDR1 and CDR2 sequences are MNHEY and SVGAGI. Unmatched junction bases numbered 5, after V lost 4 bases and J lost 3 bases. CDR3 nucleotides: TGTGCCAGCAGTTCAACACAGGGGGGCTACGAGCAGTACTTC. Protein product: CASSSTQGGYEQYF.

V is TRBV30 and J is TRBJ1-1; the D gene is possibly TRBD1 (5 bases). The germline V gene encodes CDR1 GTSNPN and CDR2 SVGIG (reference sequence). There are 14 residues in the CDR3. V lost 4 bases and J lost 5, with 17 bases in between. CDR3 DNA sequence: TGTGCCTGGAATCGGGGGGTAGGAGGGACTGAAGCTTTCTTT. Translating it yields CAWNRGVGGTEAFF.

The chain has TRBV28 and TRBJ2-1, with 11 bases matching TRBD2. The J segment lost 4 bases and the V segment lost 4 bases, leaving 9 bases of the junction unmatched. Per the germline V gene, CDR1 is MDHEN and CDR2 is SYDVKM. The CDR3 consists of 17 residues. The CDR3 sequence: CASSSLGASGRYNEQFF. In DNA form, the CDR3 reads TGTGCCAGCAGTTCCCTGGGGGCTAGCGGGAGGTACAATGAGCAGTTCTTC. The full variable domain, with the rest looked up from reference TRBV28 and TRBJ2-1, is DVKVTQSSRYLVKRTGEKVFLECVQDMDHENMFWYRQDPGLGLRLIYFSYDVKMKEKGDIPEGYSVSREKKERFSLILESASTNQTSMYLCASSSLGASGRYNEQFFGPGTRLTVL.

This chain joins TRBV28 and TRBJ2-7, with D uncertain. V lost 6 bases, J lost 7 bases, and 10 bases lay in between. The V gene's germline CDR1 is MDHEN and CDR2 SYDVKM. The CDR3 is 11 amino acids. The CDR3 sequence is CASRSLGEQYF. CDR3 bases: TGTGCCAGCAGAAGTCTGGGGGAGCAGTACTTC. Combining the CDR3 with reference TRBV28 and TRBJ2-7 gives the whole variable domain DVKVTQSSRYLVKRTGEKVFLECVQDMDHENMFWYRQDPGLGLRLIYFSYDVKMKEKGDIPEGYSVSREKKERFSLILESASTNQTSMYLCASRSLGEQYFGPGTRLTVT.

CDR3 coding DNA: TGTGCCAGCAGTTTGAATCCGGCGGGGGAAAAACTGTTTTTT. Translating gives CASSLNPAGEKLFF. The chain uses TRBV28 and TRBJ1-4; D gene unclear. This CDR3 spans 14 amino acids. The V end lost 3 bases, the J end lost 8 bases, and 13 bases lay between the germline ends. Germline V gene sequence: CDR1 MDHEN, CDR2 SYDVKM.

The rearrangement links TRBV30 to TRBJ2-3; TRBD2 is a possible D gene (6 bases). The CDR3 is 14 residues long. CDR1 and CDR2 (germline): GTSNPN, SVGIG (reference sequence). V shed 4 bases and J shed 0 bases, with 11 bases lying between them. This CDR3 reads CAWKVGLSTDTQYF. For the CDR3, the DNA is TGTGCCTGGAAGGTGGGACTTAGCACAGATACGCAGTATTTT.